This is a list of T cell receptor beta chains from one sample in a study of blood T cell repertoires in COVID-19. Measured with immunoSEQ multiplex PCR; TCRdb has only the in-frame clones, and not every one. There are roughly 250,000 clones in the sample; 81% occur only once, and just under 3% lies in the top ten. Material for sequencing was peripheral blood. The receptors come from a woman in her sixties with active or convalescent COVID-19. CDR3s include the opening cysteine and the closing phenylalanine or tryptophan. A D gene is named only where the DNA matches it firmly. The size of a clone is reported for some rows only, either as once, few or many, or as a class for expanded clones.

abundance: NA; d_gene: TRBD1; j_gene: TRBJ2-1; v_gene: TRBV15; CDR3nt: TGTGCCACCAGCAGGGCAACCCGGGACAGTCGCTATGAGCAGTTCTTC; CDR3aa: CATSRATRDSRYEQFF
abundance: few; d_gene: NA; j_gene: TRBJ1-1; v_gene: TRBV11-3; CDR3nt: TGTGCCAGCAGCCTTAGAGGCGATGCTTTCTTT; CDR3aa: CASSLRGDAFF
abundance: NA; d_gene: TRBD2; j_gene: TRBJ2-6; v_gene: TRBV9; CDR3nt: TGTGCCAGCACACTAGCGGTCTCTGGGGCCAACGTCCTGACTTTC; CDR3aa: CASTLAVSGANVLTF
abundance: NA; d_gene: NA; j_gene: TRBJ1-4; v_gene: TRBV6-5; CDR3nt: TGTGCCAGCAGCCGACAGGTTTCAACTAATGAAAAACTGTTTTTT; CDR3aa: CASSRQVSTNEKLFF
abundance: NA; d_gene: NA; j_gene: TRBJ1-1; v_gene: TRBV9; CDR3nt: TGTGCCAGCAGCGTTAGGGGCCAGGGTGAAGCTTTCTTT; CDR3aa: CASSVRGQGEAFF
abundance: NA; d_gene: TRBD2; j_gene: TRBJ2-2; v_gene: TRBV4-1; CDR3nt: TGCGCCAGCAGCCGGTCGGGACTAGCGGGGGGACAAAACACCGGGGAGCTGTTTTTT; CDR3aa: CASSRSGLAGGQNTGELFF
abundance: once; d_gene: TRBD1; j_gene: TRBJ1-4; v_gene: TRBV25-1; CDR3nt: TGTGCCAGCAGTCCCGGACAGGTTAAGGAAAAACTGTTTTTT; CDR3aa: CASSPGQVKEKLFF
abundance: once; d_gene: TRBD1; j_gene: TRBJ1-2; v_gene: TRBV18; CDR3nt: TGTGCCAGCTCACAAAACCGGGACAGGAGATATGGCTACACCTTC; CDR3aa: CASSQNRDRRYGYTF
abundance: NA; d_gene: NA; j_gene: TRBJ1-2; v_gene: TRBV5-6; CDR3nt: TGTGCCAGCAGCGTACGAGATGGCTATGGCTACACCTTC; CDR3aa: CASSVRDGYGYTF
abundance: NA; d_gene: TRBD1; j_gene: TRBJ1-2; v_gene: TRBV5-4; CDR3nt: TGTGCCAGCAGCTTGGTTTCCGGGACAGGGGTTTACTATGGCTACACCTTC; CDR3aa: CASSLVSGTGVYYGYTF
abundance: NA; d_gene: TRBD1; j_gene: TRBJ1-2; v_gene: TRBV5-1; CDR3nt: TGCGCCAGCAGCTTGGGGACAGGGGGCTTGTCATCTGGCTACACCTTC; CDR3aa: CASSLGTGGLSSGYTF
abundance: NA; d_gene: TRBD1; j_gene: TRBJ1-5; v_gene: TRBV30; CDR3nt: TGTGCCTGCGACAGGGGAAATCAGCCCCAGCATTTT; CDR3aa: CACDRGNQPQHF
abundance: once; d_gene: NA; j_gene: TRBJ2-2; v_gene: TRBV5-4; CDR3nt: TGTGCCAGCAGCTTGGGGCAGGCCTACACCGGGGAGCTGTTTTTT; CDR3aa: CASSLGQAYTGELFF
abundance: NA; d_gene: NA; j_gene: TRBJ2-2; v_gene: TRBV6-1; CDR3nt: TGTGCCAGCAGTGTTGCTAGCTGGACCGCGAACACCGGGGAGCTGTTTTTT; CDR3aa: CASSVASWTANTGELFF
abundance: NA; d_gene: TRBD1; j_gene: TRBJ1-6; v_gene: TRBV6-6; CDR3nt: TGTGCCAGCAGTTACCAGGGGGACTCACCCCTCCACTTT; CDR3aa: CASSYQGDSPLHF
abundance: NA; d_gene: NA; j_gene: TRBJ1-1; v_gene: TRBV30; CDR3nt: TGTGCCTGGAGTCGGGAACAGAACACTGAAGCTTTCTTT; CDR3aa: CAWSREQNTEAFF
abundance: NA; d_gene: TRBD1; j_gene: TRBJ1-6; v_gene: TRBV19; CDR3nt: TGTGCCAGTAGTATTGGCACAGGGGGCAGGTCCTATAATTCACCCCTCCACTTT; CDR3aa: CASSIGTGGRSYNSPLHF
abundance: NA; d_gene: TRBD2; j_gene: TRBJ2-7; v_gene: TRBV20-1; CDR3nt: TGCAGTGCTAGTGATGTAGCAGCGGGGCCAAGTGCCTACGAGCAGTACTTC; CDR3aa: CSASDVAAGPSAYEQYF
abundance: NA; d_gene: NA; j_gene: TRBJ1-2; v_gene: TRBV2; CDR3nt: TGTGCCAGCAAAGTGGGAGGGGGCTACACCTTC; CDR3aa: CASKVGGGYTF
abundance: NA; d_gene: NA; j_gene: TRBJ1-2; v_gene: TRBV2; CDR3nt: TGTGCCAGCAGTGAAGCCTCCCTCCGCTATGGCTACACCTTC; CDR3aa: CASSEASLRYGYTF
abundance: NA; d_gene: TRBD1; j_gene: TRBJ1-1; v_gene: TRBV9; CDR3nt: TGTGCCAGCAGCGTAGGGACAGGGAGTACTGAAGCTTTCTTT; CDR3aa: CASSVGTGSTEAFF
abundance: NA; d_gene: NA; j_gene: TRBJ1-2; v_gene: TRBV6-1; CDR3nt: TGTGCCAGCAGTGAAAAAGGGGGGAGGGGAAGTGGCTACACCTTC; CDR3aa: CASSEKGGRGSGYTF
abundance: NA; d_gene: TRBD2; j_gene: TRBJ2-3; v_gene: TRBV4-1; CDR3nt: TGCGCCAGCAGCCAGAGCAAACTAGCGGGGGGAACAGATACGCAGTATTTT; CDR3aa: CASSQSKLAGGTDTQYF
abundance: NA; d_gene: TRBD1; j_gene: TRBJ2-7; v_gene: TRBV10-3; CDR3nt: TGTGCCATCAGTGAGAAACAGGGGACCTCCTACGAGCAGTACTTC; CDR3aa: CAISEKQGTSYEQYF
abundance: NA; d_gene: NA; j_gene: TRBJ1-2; v_gene: TRBV7-2; CDR3nt: TGTGCCAGCAGCTTAGTTCCTTGGGGCGGCAATCACGGCTACACCTTC; CDR3aa: CASSLVPWGGNHGYTF
abundance: NA; d_gene: NA; j_gene: TRBJ1-5; v_gene: TRBV3-1/TRBV3-2; CDR3nt: TGTGCCAGCAGCCAGTACAGGAGGGGGGGGAGGGAGCCCCAGCATTTT; CDR3aa: CASSQYRRGGREPQHF
abundance: NA; d_gene: TRBD1; j_gene: TRBJ1-2; v_gene: TRBV19; CDR3nt: TGTGCCAGTACGGGACAGGGTTCTAACTATGGCTACACCTTC; CDR3aa: CASTGQGSNYGYTF
abundance: NA; d_gene: NA; j_gene: TRBJ2-2; v_gene: TRBV14; CDR3nt: TGTGCCAGCAGCCAAGATCTCGGGATGGAGCTGTTTTTT; CDR3aa: CASSQDLGMELFF
abundance: once; d_gene: NA; j_gene: TRBJ1-3; v_gene: TRBV4-3; CDR3nt: TGCGCCAGCAGCCATGAGGACAGCTCTGGAAACACCATATATTTT; CDR3aa: CASSHEDSSGNTIYF